The rows below give T cell receptor beta chains drawn from one sample of a study of patients and donors after allogeneic stem cell transplantation. A single record per CDR3 protein comes from TCRdb applying MiXCR to the RT-PCR reads. Among about 88,000 distinct CDR3 sequences, about 44% were seen once, and the ten largest hold 60% to 65%. Sequencing used blood, either unsorted or a sorted T cell fraction (not recorded which). The receptors come from a human donor who was either an allogeneic HSCT recipient or a stem cell or donor lymphocyte infusion donor (not recorded which). It is not recorded whose cells these are; they may come from a transplant donor. Both conserved end residues are part of each CDR3. A D gene is named only where the DNA matches it firmly. The size of a clone is reported for some rows only, either as once, few or many, or as a class for expanded clones.

>TRBV4-1|TRBJ2-6|-|TRBD1
CASKDRVRDSGANVLTF
TGCGCCAGCAAAGACAGGGTCCGGGACTCTGGGGCCAACGTCCTGACTTTC
>TRBV7-3|TRBJ1-1|few|-
CASSSQHGSTEAFF
TGTGCCAGCAGCTCCCAACATGGGAGCACTGAAGCTTTCTTT
>TRBV20-1|TRBJ2-7|-|-
CSASRGSYEQYF
TGCAGTGCCAGCCGGGGCTCCTACGAGCAGTACTTC
>TRBV20-1|TRBJ1-2|-|-
CSAPPQGINYGYTF
TGCAGTGCTCCCCCTCAGGGGATAAACTATGGCTACACCTTC
>TRBV11-2|TRBJ1-1|-|-
CASSPASPSTEAFF
TGTGCCAGCAGCCCGGCAAGCCCATCCACTGAAGCTTTCTTT
>TRBV6-6|TRBJ1-3|-|-
CASRDQGQTGNTIYF
TGTGCCAGCAGGGACCAGGGCCAAACTGGAAACACCATATATTTT
>TRBV11-2|TRBJ1-6|once|-
CASSTPGRGKSPLHF
TGTGCCAGCAGCACCCCGGGACGGGGGAAATCACCCCTCCACTTT
>TRBV5-1|TRBJ2-1|-|-
CASSLGWEQFF
TGCGCCAGCAGCTTGGGGTGGGAGCAGTTCTTC
>TRBV29-1|TRBJ1-1|-|-
CSVGRAWDTEAFF
TGCAGCGTTGGAAGGGCGTGGGACACTGAAGCTTTCTTT
>TRBV12-5|TRBJ1-4|few|-
CASGQTTATEKLFF
TGTGCTAGTGGTCAAACGACAGCAACTGAAAAACTGTTTTTT
>TRBV28|TRBJ1-5|-|-
CASSLDRNHLNQPQHF
TGTGCCAGCAGCCTGGACAGAAACCACCTCAATCAGCCCCAGCATTTT
>TRBV19|TRBJ1-6|-|-
CASSLSESPLHF
TGTGCCAGTAGCCTATCGGAGTCACCCCTCCACTTT
>TRBV12-3/TRBV12-4|TRBJ1-6|few|-
CASSPGTFDSPLHF
TGTGCCAGCAGTCCCGGGACATTTGATTCACCCCTCCACTTT
>TRBV7-2|TRBJ1-2|-|-
CASSPRRTAVYGYTF
TGTGCCAGCAGCCCTAGGCGGACAGCCGTCTATGGCTACACCTTC
>TRBV5-1|TRBJ1-2|-|-
CASGTEYGYTF
TGCGCCAGCGGGACGGAATATGGCTACACCTTC
>TRBV25-1|TRBJ1-2|-|-
CASSAQTGYGYTF
TGTGCCAGCAGCGCCCAGACAGGTTATGGCTACACCTTC
>TRBV3-1|TRBJ2-1|once|TRBD2
CASSPLAGLNNEQFF
TGTGCCAGCAGTCCACTAGCGGGACTGAACAATGAGCAGTTCTTC
>TRBV19|TRBJ1-5|few|TRBD1
CASSEGQGAAGPQHF
TGTGCCAGTAGTGAAGGACAGGGGGCCGCCGGGCCCCAGCATTTT
>TRBV20-1|TRBJ1-2|few|TRBD1
CSARTGGDGYTF
TGCAGTGCGAGAACAGGGGGCGACGGCTACACCTTC
>TRBV11-3|TRBJ1-1|-|-
CASSLDGAGHNTEAFF
TGTGCCAGCAGCTTAGATGGGGCAGGCCACAACACTGAAGCTTTCTTT
>TRBV5-1|TRBJ1-2|-|TRBD1
CASSLVRDSGYTF
TGCGCCAGCAGCTTGGTCCGGGACAGCGGCTACACCTTC
>TRBV20-1|TRBJ2-1|-|-
CSARTYHNEQFF
TGCAGTGCTAGGACCTATCACAATGAGCAGTTCTTC
>TRBV29-1|TRBJ1-1|-|-
CSVVPGGTGLNTEAFF
TGCAGCGTAGTTCCTGGAGGGACGGGACTGAACACTGAAGCTTTCTTT
>TRBV20-1|TRBJ1-5|-|-
CSATEGSNQPQHF
TGCAGTGCTACCGAGGGCAGCAATCAGCCCCAGCATTTT
>TRBV27|TRBJ1-2|few|-
CASSLGRSNYGYTF
TGTGCCAGCAGTTTGGGACGGAGTAACTATGGCTACACCTTC
>TRBV5-1|TRBJ1-4|few|-
CASSLGQPNEKLFF
TGCGCCAGCAGCCTGGGACAACCTAATGAAAAACTGTTTTTT
>TRBV4-3|TRBJ1-2|-|TRBD1
CASSQAGTGVTGGYTF
TGCGCCAGCAGCCAAGCCGGGACAGGGGTAACGGGTGGCTACACCTTC
>TRBV20-1|TRBJ1-2|-|-
CSAAHWGDGYTF
TGCAGTGCCGCCCATTGGGGGGATGGCTACACCTTC
>TRBV4-2|TRBJ2-2|-|-
CASSQDRFRELFF
TGTGCCAGCAGCCAAGATCGGTTCCGGGAGCTGTTTTTT
>TRBV9|TRBJ1-1|medium-sized|-
CASSVDGGLEAFF
TGTGCCAGCAGCGTAGACGGGGGCTTGGAAGCTTTCTTT
>TRBV3-1|TRBJ2-1|-|-
CASSQGWAIFF
TGTGCCAGCAGCCAAGGCTGGGCGATCTTCTTC
>TRBV29-1|TRBJ2-3|-|-
CSVPKGGGTDTQYF
TGCAGCGTCCCAAAGGGGGGGGGCACAGATACGCAGTATTTT
>TRBV24-1|TRBJ1-4|-|-
CATSDLPRSNEGEKLFF
TGTGCCACCAGTGATTTGCCCCGGTCTAACGAAGGGGAAAAACTGTTTTTT
>TRBV2|TRBJ2-3|-|-
CASISRSSSTDTQYF
TGTGCCAGCATTTCTCGCTCGTCTAGCACAGATACGCAGTATTTT
>TRBV10-2|TRBJ2-5|-|TRBD2
CASSGIPTSSRRETQYF
TGCGCCAGCAGCGGAATTCCGACTAGCTCTCGTAGGGAGACCCAGTACTTC
>TRBV4-3|TRBJ1-2|-|TRBD1
CASSQYRGTYGYTF
TGCGCCAGCAGCCAATACAGGGGGACCTATGGCTACACCTTC
>TRBV6-5|TRBJ1-2|-|TRBD1
CASRVSTGQVYGYTF
TGTGCCAGCAGGGTCTCGACAGGACAGGTTTATGGCTACACCTTC
>TRBV3-1|TRBJ1-1|few|-
CASSQEGSSTEAFF
TGTGCCAGCAGCCAAGAGGGGTCTAGCACTGAAGCTTTCTTT
>TRBV20-1|TRBJ1-5|-|-
CSATGLRSNQPQHF
TGCAGTGCAACGGGACTGAGAAGCAATCAGCCCCAGCATTTT
>TRBV28|TRBJ2-1|-|-
CASSFISAGDNEQFF
TGTGCCAGCAGTTTTATCAGTGCAGGGGACAATGAGCAGTTCTTC
>TRBV2|TRBJ1-3|-|-
CASSDRAGPYSGNTIYF
TGTGCCAGCAGTGATAGGGCGGGACCGTACTCTGGAAACACCATATATTTT
>TRBV5-1|TRBJ1-1|-|TRBD1
CASSLLRGENTEAFF
TGCGCCAGCAGCCTCCTCAGGGGGGAGAACACTGAAGCTTTCTTT
>TRBV7-9|TRBJ1-1|-|-
CASSLVGQSEAFF
TGTGCCAGCAGCTTAGTAGGACAATCCGAAGCTTTCTTT
>TRBV6-5|TRBJ2-7|-|-
CASSYSLNGHNYEQYF
TGTGCCAGCAGTTACTCGTTGAACGGCCACAACTACGAGCAGTACTTC
>TRBV7-2|TRBJ1-2|few|-
CASSLGGAGYGYTF
TGTGCCAGCAGCTTAGGGGGGGCAGGCTATGGCTACACCTTC
>TRBV28|TRBJ1-1|-|-
CASRTRRGNTEAFF
TGTGCCAGCAGGACCCGCAGGGGGAACACTGAAGCTTTCTTT
>TRBV28|TRBJ1-2|few|-
CASSSRGRVGYGYTF
TGTGCCAGCAGCTCCCGGGGTCGGGTCGGCTATGGCTACACCTTC
>TRBV7-9|TRBJ1-4|-|-
CASSVGTVNFHEKLFF
TGTGCCAGCAGCGTCGGGACCGTAAACTTTCATGAAAAACTGTTTTTT
>TRBV20-1|TRBJ1-5|-|-
CSWGRSNQPQHF
TGCAGTTGGGGGCGAAGCAATCAGCCCCAGCATTTT
>TRBV7-9|TRBJ1-1|-|TRBD1
CASSLRGHRGGTEAFF
TGTGCCAGCAGCTTACGAGGCCACAGGGGAGGGACTGAAGCTTTCTTT
>TRBV28|TRBJ1-5|few|-
CASIPRRAGRGNQPQHF
TGTGCCAGCATCCCTAGGCGGGCAGGACGGGGCAATCAGCCCCAGCATTTT
>TRBV29-1|TRBJ1-2|-|-
CSARTLPNYGYTF
TGCAGCGCCCGGACCCTCCCTAACTATGGCTACACCTTC
>TRBV29-1|TRBJ1-2|few|-
CSVGLRGVPNGYTF
TGCAGCGTTGGCCTCAGGGGTGTCCCCAATGGCTACACCTTC
>TRBV6-6|TRBJ1-2|few|TRBD1
CASSPSGTDGYTF
TGTGCCAGCAGTCCGTCTGGGACAGATGGCTACACCTTC
>TRBV29-1|TRBJ1-1|few|-
CSVEEAGGDFRNTEAFF
TGCAGCGTTGAAGAAGCAGGAGGGGATTTCCGGAACACTGAAGCTTTCTTT
>TRBV29-1|TRBJ1-1|few|TRBD1
CSVGQGGLNTEAFF
TGCAGCGTTGGACAGGGCGGGTTGAACACTGAAGCTTTCTTT
>TRBV4-3|TRBJ1-1|-|TRBD1
CASSETGPTEAFF
TGCGCCAGCAGCGAGACAGGGCCCACTGAAGCTTTCTTT
>TRBV4-1|TRBJ2-7|-|TRBD2
CASSQDPAVGAGVYEQYF
TGCGCCAGCAGCCAAGATCCCGCAGTGGGTGCGGGAGTCTACGAGCAGTACTTC
>TRBV4-1|TRBJ2-1|-|TRBD2
CASSGGLAVGYNEQFF
TGCGCCAGCAGCGGTGGGCTAGCGGTGGGATACAATGAGCAGTTCTTC
>TRBV7-2|TRBJ1-2|-|TRBD1
CASSLDKKDRDFTNYGYTF
TGTGCCAGCAGCTTAGATAAGAAGGACAGGGACTTTACTAACTATGGCTACACCTTC